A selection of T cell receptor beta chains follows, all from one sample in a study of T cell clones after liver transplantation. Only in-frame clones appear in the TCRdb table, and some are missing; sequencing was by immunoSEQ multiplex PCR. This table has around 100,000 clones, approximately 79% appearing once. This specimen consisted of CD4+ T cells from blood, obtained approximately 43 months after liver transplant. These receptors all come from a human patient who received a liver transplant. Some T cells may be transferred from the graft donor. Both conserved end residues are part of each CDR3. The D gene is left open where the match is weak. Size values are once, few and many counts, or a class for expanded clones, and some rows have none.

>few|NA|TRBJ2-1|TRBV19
CASSIWVNEQFF
TGTGCCAGTAGTATCTGGGTCAATGAGCAGTTCTTC
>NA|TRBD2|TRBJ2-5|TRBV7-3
CASSLNGLARQETQYF
TGTGCCAGCAGCTTAAACGGACTAGCGAGACAAGAGACCCAGTACTTC
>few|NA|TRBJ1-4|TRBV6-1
CASSELTVREKLFF
TGTGCCAGCAGTGAATTAACCGTTCGGGAAAAACTGTTTTTT
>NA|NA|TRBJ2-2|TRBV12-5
CASGPGGQTGELFF
TGTGCTAGTGGACCTGGCGGACAAACCGGGGAGCTGTTTTTT
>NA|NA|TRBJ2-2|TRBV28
CASSLAVTGELFF
TGTGCCAGCAGTTTAGCGGTCACCGGGGAGCTGTTTTTT
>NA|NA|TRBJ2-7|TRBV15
CATSRIQGYEQYF
TGTGCCACCAGCAGAATACAGGGCTACGAGCAGTACTTC
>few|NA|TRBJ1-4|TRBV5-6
CASSRGADEKLFF
TGTGCCAGCAGCCGGGGGGCCGATGAAAAACTGTTTTTT
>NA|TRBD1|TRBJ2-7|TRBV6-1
CASSVGTGFSYEQYF
TGTGCCAGCAGTGTAGGGACAGGGTTTTCCTACGAGCAGTACTTC
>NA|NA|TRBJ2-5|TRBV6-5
CASSEAKETQYF
TGTGCCAGCAGTGAAGCGAAGGAGACCCAGTACTTC
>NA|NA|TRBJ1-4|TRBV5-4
CASSYRGTNEKLFF
TGTGCCAGCAGCTATAGGGGAACTAATGAAAAACTGTTTTTT
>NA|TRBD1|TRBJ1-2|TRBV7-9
CASSLVWDRGSDGYTF
TGTGCCAGCAGCTTAGTTTGGGACAGGGGGTCTGATGGCTACACCTTC
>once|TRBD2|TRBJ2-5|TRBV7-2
CASSYTTGLAGGRETQYF
TGTGCCAGCAGCTACACAACGGGACTAGCGGGGGGAAGGGAGACCCAGTACTTC
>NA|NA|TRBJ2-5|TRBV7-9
CASSFQVQETQYF
TGTGCCAGCAGCTTTCAGGTCCAAGAGACCCAGTACTTC
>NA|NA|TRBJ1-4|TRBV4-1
CASRPGTRGGKLFF
TGCGCCAGCAGACCGGGGACCCGCGGCGGGAAACTGTTTTTT
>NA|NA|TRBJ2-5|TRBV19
CASKSNRAQETQYF
TGTGCCAGTAAATCGAACAGGGCCCAAGAGACCCAGTACTTC
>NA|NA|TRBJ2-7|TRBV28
CASSSYQVSSYEQYF
TGTGCCAGCAGTTCGTATCAAGTTTCCTCCTACGAGCAGTACTTC
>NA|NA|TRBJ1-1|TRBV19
CASTGSGVMNTEAFF
TGTGCCAGTACGGGGTCGGGGGTTATGAACACTGAAGCTTTCTTT
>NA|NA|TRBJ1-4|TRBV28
CASSFSFAALRGKLFF
TGTGCCAGCAGTTTCTCGTTCGCGGCCCTGAGGGGAAAACTGTTTTTT
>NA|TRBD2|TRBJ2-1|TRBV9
CASSAISGGSYNEQFF
TGTGCCAGCAGTGCCATTTCGGGGGGCTCCTACAATGAGCAGTTCTTC
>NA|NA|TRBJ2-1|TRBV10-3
CAISESREREQFF
TGTGCCATCAGTGAGTCGAGGGAGAGGGAGCAGTTCTTC
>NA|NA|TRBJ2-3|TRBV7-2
CASSSADTQYF
TGTGCCAGCAGCAGCGCAGATACGCAGTATTTT
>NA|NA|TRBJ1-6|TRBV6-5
CASSYWGAANNSPLHF
TGTGCCAGCAGTTACTGGGGGGCGGCGAATAATTCACCCCTCCACTTT
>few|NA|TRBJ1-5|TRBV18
CASSRSDSNQPQHF
TGTGCCAGCTCACGGTCCGATAGCAATCAGCCCCAGCATTTT
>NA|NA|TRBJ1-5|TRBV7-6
CASSPYEGSQPQHF
TGTGCCAGCAGCCCGTACGAGGGAAGCCAGCCCCAGCATTTT
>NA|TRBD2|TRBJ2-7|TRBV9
CASSVRAGVNEQYF
TGTGCCAGCAGCGTTCGAGCGGGAGTTAACGAGCAGTACTTC
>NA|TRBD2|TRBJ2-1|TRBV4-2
CASSPLAGGYNEQFF
TGTGCCAGCAGCCCCCTAGCGGGGGGGTACAATGAGCAGTTCTTC
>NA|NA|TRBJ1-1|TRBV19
CASSIDQSAGRAFF
TGTGCCAGTAGTATAGATCAGAGCGCAGGTAGAGCTTTCTTT
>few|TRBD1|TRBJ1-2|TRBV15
CATSRGGTGDLYGYTF
TGTGCCACCAGCAGAGGCGGGACAGGGGACCTCTATGGCTACACCTTC
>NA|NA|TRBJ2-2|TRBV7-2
CASSFGVVSGELFF
TGTGCCAGCAGCTTTGGTGTTGTTAGCGGGGAGCTGTTTTTT
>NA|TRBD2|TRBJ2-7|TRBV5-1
CASSQSGGPTGRSYEQYF
TGCGCCAGCAGCCAAAGCGGGGGGCCGACAGGACGCTCCTACGAGCAGTACTTC
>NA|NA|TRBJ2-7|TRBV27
CASSTRLGRTGNHEQYF
TGTGCCAGCAGTACACGCTTGGGCAGAACAGGGAATCACGAGCAGTACTTC
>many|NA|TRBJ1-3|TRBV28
CASRPQIISGNTIYF
TGTGCCAGCAGGCCACAGATTATCTCTGGAAACACCATATATTTT
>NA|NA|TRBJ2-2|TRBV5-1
CASSPTGELFF
TGCGCCAGCAGCCCGACCGGGGAGCTGTTTTTT
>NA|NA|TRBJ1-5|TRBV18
CASSPALGVREPQHF
TGTGCCAGCTCACCGGCTCTTGGGGTACGGGAGCCCCAGCATTTT
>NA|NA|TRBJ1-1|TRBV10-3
CAISGPARNTEAFF
TGTGCCATCAGTGGTCCCGCTCGGAACACTGAAGCTTTCTTT
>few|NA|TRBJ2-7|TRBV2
CASSVGRDYEQYF
TGTGCCAGCAGTGTTGGCAGGGACTACGAGCAGTACTTC
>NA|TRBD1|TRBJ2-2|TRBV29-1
CSGGQSRTGELFF
TGCAGCGGGGGACAGTCGCGCACCGGGGAGCTGTTTTTT
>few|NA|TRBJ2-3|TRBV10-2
CASSESQRSTDTQYF
TGCGCCAGCAGTGAGTCCCAAAGAAGCACAGATACGCAGTATTTT
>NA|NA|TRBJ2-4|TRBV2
CASRLEPLAKNIQYF
TGTGCCAGCAGGTTGGAACCCCTAGCCAAAAACATTCAGTACTTC
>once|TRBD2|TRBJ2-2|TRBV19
CASSGPAGRNTGELFF
TGTGCCAGTAGTGGCCCAGCGGGGCGGAACACCGGGGAGCTGTTTTTT
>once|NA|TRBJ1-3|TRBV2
CASDFTAGTGNTIYF
TGTGCCAGCGATTTCACGGCAGGGACTGGAAACACCATATATTTT
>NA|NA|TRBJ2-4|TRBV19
CASSIAGDRALAKNIQYF
TGTGCCAGTAGTATAGCGGGAGACAGAGCCTTAGCCAAAAACATTCAGTACTTC
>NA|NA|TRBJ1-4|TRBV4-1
CASSRAFGTNEKLFF
TGCGCCAGCAGCCGGGCGTTCGGGACTAATGAAAAACTGTTTTTT
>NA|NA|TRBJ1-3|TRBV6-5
CASSYSTGSRWDTIYF
TGTGCCAGCAGTTACTCGACGGGGTCTCGGTGGGACACCATATATTTT
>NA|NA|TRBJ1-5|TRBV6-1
CASSPNKSNQPQHF
TGTGCCAGCAGTCCGAATAAAAGCAATCAGCCCCAGCATTTT
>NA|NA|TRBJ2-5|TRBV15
CATSRDRASQETQYF
TGTGCCACCAGCAGAGATCGGGCCTCCCAAGAGACCCAGTACTTC
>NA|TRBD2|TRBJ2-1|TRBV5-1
CASASGVGRENEQFF
TGCGCCAGCGCCTCGGGGGTAGGGAGGGAGAATGAGCAGTTCTTC
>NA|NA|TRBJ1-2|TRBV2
CASSEALMKGGTF
TGTGCCAGCAGTGAAGCCCTAATGAAGGGAGGGACCTTC
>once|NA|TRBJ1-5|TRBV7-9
CASSRGGGQPQHF
TGTGCCAGCAGCCGGGGGGGAGGACAGCCCCAGCATTTT
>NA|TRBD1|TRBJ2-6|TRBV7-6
CASSTRTGEASGANVLTF
TGTGCCAGCAGCACAAGGACAGGAGAGGCCTCTGGGGCCAACGTCCTGACTTTC
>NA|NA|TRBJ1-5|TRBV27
CASRPNRGGSSISPLSNQPQHF
TGTGCCAGCAGACCTAACCGAGGCGGGTCCTCCATCAGCCCCCTTAGCAATCAGCCCCAGCATTTT
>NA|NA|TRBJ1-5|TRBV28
CAASRQAGLFSNQPQHF
TGTGCCGCCAGTCGACAGGCCGGACTTTTTAGCAATCAGCCCCAGCATTTT
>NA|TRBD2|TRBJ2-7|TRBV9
CASSAQLAEGVYEQYF
TGTGCCAGCAGCGCACAACTAGCGGAGGGGGTTTACGAGCAGTACTTC
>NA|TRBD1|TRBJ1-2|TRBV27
CASRQGTGARGYTF
TGTGCCAGCAGGCAGGGTACAGGGGCTCGTGGCTACACCTTC
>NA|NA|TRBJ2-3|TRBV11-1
CASSPKTLWGTDTQYF
TGTGCCAGCAGCCCGAAGACCCTCTGGGGCACAGATACGCAGTATTTT